This T cell receptor beta chain was sequenced for a study of vaccination and CD4 T cells after COVID-19. Cultured CD4+ T cell DNA underwent sequencing with the Oncomine TCR Beta short-read assay. The template was genomic DNA from cultured CD4+ T cells. MiXCR, run by TCRdb on the PCR reads, gives a single entry per CDR3 protein. The table shows more than 12,000 distinct CDR3 sequences, with approximately 55% occurring only once. Between the trimmed V and J ends, which lost 2 bases and 0 bases, there was a span of 10 bases. Per germline, CDR1 DFQATT and CDR2 SNEGSKA (reference sequence). The CDR3 sequence is 14 residues long. Regarding treatment: roughly 11-day PBMC culture with coronavirus spike peptide pools or control peptides (ViraFEST assay). ViraFEST grew antigen-specific T cells using peptide pools, then sequenced TCRs. Per-well cultures of some 2 million PBMCs received around 9.9 IU/ml IL-2 and 10 ug/ml peptide pools.

Concerning this clonotype itself: The target antigen is unknown.

V and J are TRBV20-1 and TRBJ1-2; D gene ambiguous. The receptor's source is a human donor who had recovered from COVID-19. This material consisted of CD4+ T cells from blood, cultured in vitro, taken before SARS-CoV-2 vaccination. CDR3 amino acids: CSARHGSTNYGYTF. The CDR3 bases are TGCAGTGCTAGACATGGCAGTACTAACTATGGCTACACCTTC.